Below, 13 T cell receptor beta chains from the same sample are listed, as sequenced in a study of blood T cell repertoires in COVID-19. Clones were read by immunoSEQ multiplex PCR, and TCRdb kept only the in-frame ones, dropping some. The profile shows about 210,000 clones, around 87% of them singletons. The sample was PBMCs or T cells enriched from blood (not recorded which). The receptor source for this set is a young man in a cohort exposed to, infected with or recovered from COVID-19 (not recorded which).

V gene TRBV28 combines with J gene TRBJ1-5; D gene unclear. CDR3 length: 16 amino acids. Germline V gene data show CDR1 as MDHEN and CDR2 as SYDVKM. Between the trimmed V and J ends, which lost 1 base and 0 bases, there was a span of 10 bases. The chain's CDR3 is CASSLLTDYSNQPQHF. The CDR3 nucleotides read TGTGCCAGCAGTTTATTGACGGACTATAGCAATCAGCCCCAGCATTTT.

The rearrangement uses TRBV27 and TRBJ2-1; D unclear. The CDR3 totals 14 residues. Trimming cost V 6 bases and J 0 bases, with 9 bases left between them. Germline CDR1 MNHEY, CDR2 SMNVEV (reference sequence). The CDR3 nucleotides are TGTGCCAGCAGACCCGCGAGCTCCTACAATGAGCAGTTCTTC. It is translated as CASRPASSYNEQFF.

CDR3 DNA: TGTGCCAGCAGCTTAGTGTCCAGCTCTGGAAACACCATATATTTT. Its protein is CASSLVSSSGNTIYF. J is TRBJ1-3 and V is TRBV7-8; no clear D. This CDR3 has 15 residues. The V end was cut by 1 base, the J end by 0 bases, with 7 bases between. Germline CDR1 is SGHVS and CDR2 is FQNEAQ. Combining the CDR3 with reference TRBV7-8 and TRBJ1-3 gives the whole variable domain GAGVSQSPRYKVAKRGQDVALRCDPISGHVSLFWYQQALGQGPEFLTYFQNEAQLDKSGLPSDRFFAERPEGSVSTLKIQRTQQEDSAVYLCASSLVSSSGNTIYFGEGSWLTVV.

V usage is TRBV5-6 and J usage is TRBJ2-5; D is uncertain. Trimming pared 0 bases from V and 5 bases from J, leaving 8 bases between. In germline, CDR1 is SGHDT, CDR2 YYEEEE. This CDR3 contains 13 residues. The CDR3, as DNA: TGTGCCAGCAGCTTGGCCTTCTCGGAGACCCAGTACTTC. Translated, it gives CASSLAFSETQYF.

In DNA form, the CDR3 reads TGTGCCAGCAGTTATCTCCACAGGGGGGGAAGCTATGGCTACACCTTC. Translated, it gives CASSYLHRGGSYGYTF. The chain carries TRBV6-2 or TRBV6-3 and TRBJ1-2; 8 nucleotides line up with TRBD1. From germline, CDR1 is MNHEY and CDR2 SVGEGT. The CDR3 runs 16 residues. Trimming removed 3 bases from V and 4 bases from J; junction bases left unmatched: 10.

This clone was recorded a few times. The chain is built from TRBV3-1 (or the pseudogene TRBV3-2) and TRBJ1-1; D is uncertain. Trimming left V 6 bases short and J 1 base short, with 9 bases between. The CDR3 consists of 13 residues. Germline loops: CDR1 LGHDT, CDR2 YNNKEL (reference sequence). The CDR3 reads CASRSNKNTEAFF. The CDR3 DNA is TGTGCCAGCAGATCAAACAAGAACACTGAAGCTTTCTTT.

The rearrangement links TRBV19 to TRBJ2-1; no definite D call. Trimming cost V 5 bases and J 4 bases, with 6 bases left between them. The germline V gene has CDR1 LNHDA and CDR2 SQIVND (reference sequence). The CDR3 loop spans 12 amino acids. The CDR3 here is CASSGTYNEQFF. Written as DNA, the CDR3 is TGTGCCAGTAGTGGCACATACAATGAGCAGTTCTTC.

The CDR3 loop reads CASSSDRGEKLFF. CDR3 DNA: TGTGCCAGCAGTTCCGACAGGGGCGAAAAACTGTTTTTT. The rearrangement joins TRBV6-5 to TRBJ1-4; 8 nucleotides match TRBD1. J gave up 8 bases and V 4 bases, and 3 bases lay outside the gene matches. The V gene's germline CDR1 is MNHEY and CDR2 SVGAGI. CDR3 length: 13 amino acids.

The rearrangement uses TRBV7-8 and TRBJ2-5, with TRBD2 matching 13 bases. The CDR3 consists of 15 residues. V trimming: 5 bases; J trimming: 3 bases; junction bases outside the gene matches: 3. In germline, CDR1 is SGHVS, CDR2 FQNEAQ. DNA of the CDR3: TGTGCCAGCAGCGTCGGGACTAGCGGGAAAGAGACCCAGTACTTC. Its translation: CASSVGTSGKETQYF.

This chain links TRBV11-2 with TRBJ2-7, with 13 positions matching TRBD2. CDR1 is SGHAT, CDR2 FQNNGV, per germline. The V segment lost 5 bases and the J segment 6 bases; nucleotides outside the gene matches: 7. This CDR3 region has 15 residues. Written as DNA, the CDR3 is TGTGCCAGCAGCGGACCGGGACTAGCGGGATTCGAGCAGTACTTC. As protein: CASSGPGLAGFEQYF.

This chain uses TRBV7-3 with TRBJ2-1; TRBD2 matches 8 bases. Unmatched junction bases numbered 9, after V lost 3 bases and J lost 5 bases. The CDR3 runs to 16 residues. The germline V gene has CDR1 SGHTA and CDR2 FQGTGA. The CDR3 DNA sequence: TGTGCCAGCAGCTTCCTGACTAGCGCTACGAACAATGAGCAGTTCTTC. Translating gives CASSFLTSATNNEQFF.

The CDR3 coding sequence is TGTGCCAGCAGCCCCCATCCCGGGACTAGTCGGTTAAATGAGCAGTTCTTC. This encodes CASSPHPGTSRLNEQFF. V is TRBV9 and J is TRBJ2-1; 8 bases are shared with TRBD2. The junction had 16 bases not matched to a gene; V was cut back by 4 bases and J by 7 bases. This CDR3 has 17 amino acids. Germline V gene sequence: CDR1 SGDLS, CDR2 YYNGEE.

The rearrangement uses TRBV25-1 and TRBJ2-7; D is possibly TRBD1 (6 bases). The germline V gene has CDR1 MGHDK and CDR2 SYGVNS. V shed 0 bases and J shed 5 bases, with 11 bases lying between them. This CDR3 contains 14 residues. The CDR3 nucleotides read TGTGCCAGCAGTGAATACTACAGGGAACACGAGCAGTACTTC. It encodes CASSEYYREHEQYF.